This T cell receptor (beta chain) was recorded in a study of blood T cell repertoires in COVID-19 (dated by TCRdb to about 2020). With respect to the entire study: Samples covering the acute and convalescent phases of COVID-19 were provided by collaborators in the United States, Italy and Spain. The material from the prospective study consisted of cDNA or gDNA derived from T cells, B-cell-depleted T cells, or PBMCs. Subjects who had been exposed to COVID-19, were actively infected with it, or had recovered from it provided the deeply sampled blood TCRbeta repertoires that made up the dataset. A freely available public database, intended as a resource for researchers studying the immune response to SARS-CoV-2, is where the repertoires were released. Samples were obtained from the ongoing ImmuneRACE study (first 160 participants) and from approximately 1,200 subjects provided by 6 global collaborators. Nearly every sample came with metadata listing a de-identified subject ID, COVID-19 status, age in years and sex. Where available, HLA class I and class II types were obtained from metadata supplied by the sample provider rather than from assay-based typing.

Broader findings and caveats from the paper: The amount of clinical and demographic metadata varied by source and participant and was provided uncurated.

As concerns this clone: Its specific antigen is unknown. Per-base quality was not reported, and no clone a single base away is much larger than it.

The immunoSEQ Assay, a bias-controlled multiplex PCR, was used to amplify TCRbeta CDR3 regions from genomic DNA. The authors processed their data as follows. Within the assay, amplification of reference gene primers was used to estimate how many nucleated cells each sample contained. To quantify the absolute abundance of each unique TCRbeta CDR3 rearrangement, sequence reads were collapsed and filtered. For each sample, productive Simpson clonality was calculated as the square root of Simpson's diversity index across productive rearrangements. TCRdb obtained this table from immuneACCESS and retained in-frame rearrangements with V and J assigned. These tables miss some clones; where compared with another copy, unresolved V genes account for less than half of the shortfall, and the remainder is unexplained. V, J and clone size derive from that table, while D and trimming were established from the DNA sequence. Here the sample has more than 130,000 clones; around 87% occur a single time. The ten largest make up approximately 4.2% of the sample.

According to the germline V gene (reference sequence), CDR1 reads LGHDT and CDR2 reads YNNKEL. The cysteine opens and the phenylalanine closes a CDR3 of 16 amino acids. Kept here is only the CDR3 DNA, which spans 48 bases and is read in frame from base 1. The V and J ends are trimmed by 0 bases and 6 bases, leaving 17 bases between them. The collaborating institutions used their own protocols to collect whole blood in K2EDTA tubes. Collaborator samples were shipped for TCRbeta analysis as frozen whole blood, isolated PBMCs, or DNA extracted from either sample type. Input material: peripheral blood. The chain is assembled from TRBV3-1 (or the pseudogene TRBV3-2) and TRBJ1-1, with TRBD1 tentatively as D gene (5 bases match). This clonotype was sampled from a woman aged 35 to 49 with acute or convalescent COVID-19. The nucleotides read TGTGCCAGCAGCCAAGATTTGGCGGGCCCGGGGGCTGAAGCTTTCTTT. This is translated as CASSQDLAGPGAEAFF.